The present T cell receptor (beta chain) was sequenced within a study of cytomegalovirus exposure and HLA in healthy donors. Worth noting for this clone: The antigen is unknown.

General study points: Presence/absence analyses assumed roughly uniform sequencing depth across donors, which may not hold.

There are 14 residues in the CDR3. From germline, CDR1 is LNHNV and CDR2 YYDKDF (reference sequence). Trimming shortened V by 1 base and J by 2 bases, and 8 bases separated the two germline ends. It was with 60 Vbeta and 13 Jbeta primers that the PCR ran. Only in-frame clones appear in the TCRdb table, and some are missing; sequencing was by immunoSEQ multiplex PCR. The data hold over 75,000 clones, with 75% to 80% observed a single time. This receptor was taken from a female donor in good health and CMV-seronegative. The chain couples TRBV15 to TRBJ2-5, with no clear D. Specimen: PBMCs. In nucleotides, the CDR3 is TGTGCCACCAGCAGAGGGGCATCTCAAGAGACCCAGTACTTC. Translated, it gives CATSRGASQETQYF.